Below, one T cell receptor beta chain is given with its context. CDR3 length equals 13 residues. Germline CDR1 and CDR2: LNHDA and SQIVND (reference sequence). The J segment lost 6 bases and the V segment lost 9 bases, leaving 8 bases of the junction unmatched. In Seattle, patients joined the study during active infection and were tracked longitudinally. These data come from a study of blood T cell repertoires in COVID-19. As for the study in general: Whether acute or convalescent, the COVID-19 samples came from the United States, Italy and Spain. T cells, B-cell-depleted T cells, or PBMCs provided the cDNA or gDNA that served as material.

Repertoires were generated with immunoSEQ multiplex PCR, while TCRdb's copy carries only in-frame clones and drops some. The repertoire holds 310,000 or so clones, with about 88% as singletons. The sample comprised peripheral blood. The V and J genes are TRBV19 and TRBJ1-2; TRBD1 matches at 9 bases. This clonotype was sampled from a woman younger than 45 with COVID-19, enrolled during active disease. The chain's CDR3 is CASQDRGIDGYTF. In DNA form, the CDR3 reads TGTGCCAGCCAGGACAGGGGCATCGATGGCTACACCTTC.